Detailed here is one T cell receptor beta chain. Its antigen is unknown. From germline, CDR1 is ENHRY and CDR2 SYGVKD. The CDR3 is 15 residues long. V lost 7 bases, J lost 0 bases, and 15 bases lay in between. The data were obtained in a study of human T cells and chemical hapten exposure. As for time point: pre-sensitization, week 0. The treatment was: therapeutic diphenylcyclopropenone sensitization with weekly scalp DPC. Every donor had alopecia and was 18 to 70 years old; all were suitable for DPC. Broader study findings: Relative to controls, expanded TCRs formed significantly more large CDR3 similarity clusters.

In the authors' workflow: Samples contained a median of about 96,000 TCRs, with a range of about 20,000 to 750,000. TCRdb re-derived calls from the RACE reads in MiXCR, one entry per CDR3 protein. These V and J calls originate from TCRdb's pipeline instead of the authors' own analysis. The sample holds around 330,000 distinct CDR3 sequences, approximately 5.8% seen once. The sequencing used whole blood, collected in connection with sensitization to the hapten diphenylcyclopropenone (DPC). This chain links TRBV10-3 with TRBJ1-1; tentative D call: TRBD1 (5 bases). This clonotype originated in a woman aged 18-29 years with alopecia areata. Some clones in this sample may be carry-over from other donors' samples. Here the CDR3 reads CAITQTANMNTEAFF. The CDR3 nucleotides read TGTGCCATCACCCAGACAGCGAATATGAACACTGAAGCTTTCTTT.